This TCR beta chain comes out of a study of shared clonotypes between healthy human individuals. About the research overall: Three plates each covered CD4 naive and memory; CD8 naive two, CD8 memory one.

In the authors' workflow: ImmunoSEQ output held junction-only sequences without quality scores, so filtering differed. The method was immunoSEQ multiplex PCR; TCRdb's version includes in-frame clones alone and lacks a portion of them. The V and J calls and clone size were taken over from that table, and D and trimming were inferred from the DNA. The sample shows approximately 2,000,000 clones, about 94% of them seen only once. CD8 cells regarded as naive lacked CD45RO, were positively chosen for CCR7, and omitted terminally differentiated effector memory CD45RA+ cells. Comments on this clone: The antigen remains undetermined.

Study results and caveats: Sharing across several donors was seen in around 5% of naive CD4 clonotypes.

There are 17 residues in the CDR3. Trimming removed 0 bases from V and 0 bases from J; junction bases left unmatched: 7. Germline loops: CDR1 LNHDA, CDR2 SQIVND (reference sequence). J is TRBJ1-2 and V is TRBV19; 7 bases align to TRBD1. Sequenced material: naive CD8+ T cells from PBMCs. The sequence derives from a man between 18 and 35 years old in good health. Some clones in this sample may be carry-over from other donors' samples. The CDR3 here is CASSIDEGTAANYGYTF. The CDR3 coding sequence is TGTGCCAGTAGTATAGATGAGGGGACAGCAGCTAACTATGGCTACACCTTC. Based on the CDR3 plus reference TRBV19 and TRBJ1-2, the full variable domain is DGGITQSPKYLFRKEGQNVTLSCEQNLNHDAMYWYRQDPGQGLRLIYYSQIVNDFQKGDIAEGYSVSREKKESFPLTVTSAQKNPTAFYLCASSIDEGTAANYGYTFGSGTRLTVV.